This TCR beta chain was identified during a study of blood T cell repertoires in COVID-19. Across the study: The origin of the acute and convalescent COVID-19 samples was the United States, Italy and Spain. The analysed material was cDNA or gDNA that came from T cells, B-cell-depleted T cells, or PBMCs.

Germline V gene data show CDR1 as LGHNT and CDR2 as FRNRAP. This CDR3 contains 14 residues. The trim removed 6 bases at V and 0 bases at J, leaving 4 bases unmatched. In the original processing: Quantification of nucleated cells was approximated via reference gene primer amplification. Clones were sequenced by immunoSEQ multiplex PCR, and TCRdb holds only the in-frame ones, with some missing. Clone size and the V and J calls come from that table; the DNA yielded D and trimming. The repertoire has around 50,000 clones, over 80% of them found once; the top ten carry approximately 3.7%. The sequence derives from a human donor in a cohort sampled during active COVID-19. The chain uses TRBV12-5 and TRBJ2-7; TRBD1 matches at 8 bases. Sequencing input: peripheral blood. Written as DNA, the CDR3 is TGTGCTAGTGGCAAAACAGGGGGCTCCTACGAGCAGTACTTC. It translates to CASGKTGGSYEQYF. The whole variable domain, remainder taken from reference TRBV12-5 and TRBJ2-7, is DARVTQTPRHKVTEMGQEVTMRCQPILGHNTVFWYRQTMMQGLELLAYFRNRAPLDDSGMPKDRFSAEMPDATLATLKIQPSEPRDSAVYFCASGKTGGSYEQYFGPGTRLTVT.